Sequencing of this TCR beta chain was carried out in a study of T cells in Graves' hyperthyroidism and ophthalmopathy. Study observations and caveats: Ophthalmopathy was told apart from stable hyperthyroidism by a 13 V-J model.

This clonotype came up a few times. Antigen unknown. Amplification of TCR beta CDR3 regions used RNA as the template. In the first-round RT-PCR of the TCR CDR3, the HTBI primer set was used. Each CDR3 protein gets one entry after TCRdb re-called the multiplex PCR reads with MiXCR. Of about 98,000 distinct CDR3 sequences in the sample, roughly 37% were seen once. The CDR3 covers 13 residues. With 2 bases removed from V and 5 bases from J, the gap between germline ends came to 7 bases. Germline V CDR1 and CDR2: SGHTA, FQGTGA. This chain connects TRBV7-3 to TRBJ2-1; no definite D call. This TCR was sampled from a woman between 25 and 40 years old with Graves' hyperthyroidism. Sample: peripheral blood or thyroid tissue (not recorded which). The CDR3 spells CASSLVRDNEQFF. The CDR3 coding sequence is TGTGCCAGCAGCTTAGTCCGGGACAATGAGCAGTTCTTC.